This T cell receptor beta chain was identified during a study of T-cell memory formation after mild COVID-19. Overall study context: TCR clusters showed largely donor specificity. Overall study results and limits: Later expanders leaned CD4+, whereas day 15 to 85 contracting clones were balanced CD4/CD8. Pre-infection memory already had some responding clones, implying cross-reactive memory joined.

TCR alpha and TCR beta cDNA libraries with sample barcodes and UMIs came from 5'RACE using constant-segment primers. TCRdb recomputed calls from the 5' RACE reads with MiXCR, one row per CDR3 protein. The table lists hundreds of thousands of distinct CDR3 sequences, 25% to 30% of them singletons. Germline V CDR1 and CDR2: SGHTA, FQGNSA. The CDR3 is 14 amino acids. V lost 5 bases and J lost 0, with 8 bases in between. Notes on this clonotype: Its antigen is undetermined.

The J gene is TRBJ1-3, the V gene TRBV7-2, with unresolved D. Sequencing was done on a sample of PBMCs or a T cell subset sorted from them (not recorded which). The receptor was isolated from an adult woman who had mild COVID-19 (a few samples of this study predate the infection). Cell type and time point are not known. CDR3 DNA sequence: TGTGCCAGCAGCCCCGGCCCCTCTGGAAACACCATATATTTT. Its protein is CASSPGPSGNTIYF.